Each of the 21 T cell receptor beta chains below was sequenced from the same sample in a study of blood T cell repertoires in COVID-19. Sequencing was performed with immunoSEQ multiplex PCR; in TCRdb, only in-frame clones are kept and a portion is missing. The repertoire holds 80,000 to 85,000 clones, with approximately 80% as singletons. The sequenced material came from peripheral blood. The source is a human donor in a cohort sampled during active COVID-19.

This clone was counted between two and nine times. The chain links TRBV7-9 to TRBJ2-1; 10 positions match TRBD2. This CDR3 spans 16 amino acids. Germline CDR1 reads SEHNR; CDR2 reads FQNEAQ (reference sequence). V shed 5 bases and J 1 base; nucleotides not matched to a gene: 5. As DNA, the CDR3 is TGTGCCAGCAGCGTATATAGCGGGGGGTCCTACAATGAGCAGTTCTTC. Its protein is CASSVYSGGSYNEQFF.

V is TRBV6-2 or TRBV6-3 and J is TRBJ2-3, with TRBD1 matching over 8 bases. The CDR3 covers 16 residues. V gave up 2 bases and J gave up 0 bases; unmatched junction bases: 4. The germline V gene encodes CDR1 MNHEY and CDR2 SVGEGT. This chain's CDR3 is CASSYRDRTSTDTQYF. The CDR3 DNA reads TGTGCCAGCAGTTACCGGGACAGGACTAGCACAGATACGCAGTATTTT.

The chain carries TRBV7-3 and TRBJ2-3, with 9 bases aligning to TRBD1. This CDR3 is built from 15 residues. V lost 1 base to trimming and J lost 4 bases; unmatched junction nucleotides: 3. CDR1 SGHTA and CDR2 FQGTGA come from the germline V gene. The CDR3: CASSLMGQGADTQYF. DNA for the CDR3: TGTGCCAGCAGCTTAATGGGACAGGGCGCAGATACGCAGTATTTT. Combining the CDR3 with reference TRBV7-3 and TRBJ2-3 gives the whole variable domain GAGVSQTPSNKVTEKGKYVELRCDPISGHTALYWYRQSLGQGPEFLIYFQGTGAADDSGLPNDRFFAVRPEGSVSTLKIQRTERGDSAVYLCASSLMGQGADTQYFGPGTRLTVL.

The chain uses TRBV24-1 and TRBJ1-3; tentatively, D is TRBD1 (6 bases). Germline V lookup: CDR1 KGHDR, CDR2 SFDVKD. This CDR3 spans 13 amino acids. V shed 1 base and J shed 12 bases, with 12 bases lying between them. The CDR3 nucleotides read TGTGCCACCAGTGATTTAAAGTCAGGGGACATATATTTT. This sequence encodes CATSDLKSGDIYF.

The chain recombines TRBV5-5 with TRBJ2-5; 8 bases match TRBD2. The CDR3 extends over 15 amino acids. Trimming cost V 0 bases and J 5 bases; bases outside gene matches: 6. CDR1 and CDR2 (germline): SGHKS, YYEKEE (reference sequence). This CDR3 reads CASSLDGGARETQYF. The CDR3 nucleotides are TGTGCCAGCAGCTTGGACGGGGGGGCCAGGGAGACCCAGTACTTC.

The V and J genes are TRBV3-1 (or the pseudogene TRBV3-2) and TRBJ2-1; tentative D call: TRBD2 (7 bases). V was trimmed by 5 bases and J by 6 bases, leaving 20 bases between them. Germline CDR1 is LGHDT and CDR2 is YNNKEL (reference sequence). The CDR3 length is 16 residues. CDR3 residues: CASSSRGGQGRNEQFF. In DNA, the CDR3 is TGTGCCAGCAGCTCAAGGGGAGGGCAGGGGCGCAATGAGCAGTTCTTC.

This chain joins TRBV18 and TRBJ2-2; TRBD1 aligns across 7 bases. V gave up 4 bases and J gave up 2 bases; unmatched junction bases: 7. The CDR3 runs 16 residues. Germline CDR1 reads KGHSH; CDR2 reads LQKENI. CDR3 in amino acids: CASSQQTGLNTGELFF. The CDR3 bases are TGTGCCAGCTCACAACAGACAGGGCTTAACACCGGGGAGCTGTTTTTT.

V usage is TRBV11-3 and J usage is TRBJ2-5; 7 bases are shared with TRBD1. Looked up from germline, CDR1 is SGHNT and CDR2 is YENEEA. The CDR3 runs 14 residues. J was trimmed by 5 bases and V by 4 bases; bases with no gene match: 7. The CDR3 bases are TGTGCCAGCAGCTCGAGACAGGGCTCGGAGACCCAGTACTTC. Its translation is CASSSRQGSETQYF.

The genes are TRBV6-6 and TRBJ1-2, with a tentative D call TRBD1 (5 bases). This CDR3 spans 14 amino acids. Per germline, CDR1 MNHNY and CDR2 SVGAGI (reference sequence). Trimming pared 2 bases from V and 1 base from J, leaving 8 bases between. The CDR3 region is CASSYGAVNYGYTF. The CDR3 DNA sequence: TGTGCCAGCAGTTACGGGGCCGTTAACTATGGCTACACCTTC.

The chain has TRBV4-1 and TRBJ2-3; 7 nucleotides line up with TRBD2. Germline CDR1 is MGHRA and CDR2 is YSYEKL. J was trimmed by 0 bases and V by 0 bases; bases with no gene match: 3. The CDR3 totals 16 residues. In DNA form, the CDR3 reads TGCGCCAGCAGCCAAGATTTTAGCGGGAGCACAGATACGCAGTATTTT. This gives the protein CASSQDFSGSTDTQYF.

The chain has TRBV5-1 and TRBJ2-7, with D possibly being TRBD1 (6 bases). The CDR3 contains 15 residues. Germline loops: CDR1 SGHRS, CDR2 YFSETQ. V was pared by 3 bases and J by 5 bases, with 18 bases between. The DNA of the CDR3 is TGCGCCAGCAGCTACAGGGATTGGGGTGTGAACGAGCAGTACTTC. This codes for CASSYRDWGVNEQYF.

The table lists this clone with a few counts. The V call is TRBV5-4, the J call TRBJ1-3; TRBD1 matches 10 bases. CDR1 is SGHNT, CDR2 YYREEE, per germline (reference sequence). The CDR3 runs 16 residues. The V gene end was trimmed by 4 bases and the J gene end by 2 bases; junction bases not matched to a gene: 6. The CDR3 DNA is TGTGCCAGCAGCCTGGGACAGGGGTTCGCTGGAAACACCATATATTTT. Its protein product is CASSLGQGFAGNTIYF. Supplemented by reference TRBV5-4 and TRBJ1-3, the full variable domain reads ETGVTQSPTHLIKTRGQQVTLRCSSQSGHNTVSWYQQALGQGPQFIFQYYREEENGRGNFPPRFSGLQFPNYSSELNVNALELDDSALYLCASSLGQGFAGNTIYFGEGSWLTVV.

This clone was recorded a few times. The chain couples TRBV18 to TRBJ2-1; a weak D match, TRBD1 (6 bases). The CDR3 extends over 15 amino acids. Germline V gene data show CDR1 as KGHSH and CDR2 as LQKENI. Trimming cost V 1 base and J 2 bases, with 9 bases left between them. The CDR3 loop is CASSPQGGPYNEQFF. Here the CDR3 DNA reads TGTGCCAGCTCACCACAAGGGGGACCCTACAATGAGCAGTTCTTC.

Here the CDR3 reads CATSRRGVTQETQYF. In DNA form, the CDR3 reads TGTGCCACCAGCAGACGCGGGGTGACCCAAGAGACCCAGTACTTC. V is TRBV15 and J is TRBJ2-5, with D possibly TRBD2 on 6 matching bases. V lost 2 bases and J 1 base, leaving 11 bases between the germline ends. Germline CDR1 and CDR2: LNHNV and YYDKDF (reference sequence). The CDR3 is made up of 15 amino acids.

This clone was detected only a few times. The chain uses TRBV14 and TRBJ1-1; maybe TRBD1 (5 bases). CDR1 is SGHDN, CDR2 FVKESK, per germline. The CDR3 length is 13 residues. V was clipped by 2 bases and J by 1 base, with 5 bases between them. The CDR3, as DNA: TGTGCCAGCAGCCAACAGGGGAACACTGAAGCTTTCTTT. It is translated as CASSQQGNTEAFF. The variable domain in full, with the rest retrieved from reference TRBV14 and TRBJ1-1, is EAGVTQFPSHSVIEKGQTVTLRCDPISGHDNLYWYRRVMGKEIKFLLHFVKESKQDESGMPNNRFLAERTGGTYSTLKVQPAELEDSGVYFCASSQQGNTEAFFGQGTRLTVV.

This rearrangement joins TRBV28 to TRBJ1-2; no firm D call. Per germline, CDR1 MDHEN and CDR2 SYDVKM. The V and J ends lost 4 bases and 5 bases respectively, with 14 bases between them. The CDR3 is 14 residues long. The CDR3 DNA is TGTGCCAGCAGTTCGATAACTACGGTATATGGCTACACCTTC. Residues: CASSSITTVYGYTF.

This clone was detected a few times. The rearrangement uses TRBV21-1 and TRBJ1-5; whether TRBD1, the table's D call, matches the DNA was not checked. TRBV21-1 is assigned pseudogene status. The CDR3 spans 16 residues. CDR3 bases: TGTGCCAGCAGCAGAATTCAGGGGGCTACGGGTCAGCCCCAGCATTTT. This codes for CASSRIQGATGQPQHF.

This clone was recorded at least ten times. The V gene is TRBV7-6, the J gene TRBJ1-5; a weak D match, TRBD1 (5 bases). V lost 1 base to trimming and J lost 4 bases, with 11 bases between them. CDR3 size: 15 residues. Per the germline V gene, CDR1 is SGHVS and CDR2 is FNYEAQ. CDR3 DNA sequence: TGTGCCAGCAGCTTAGGGGGGAGGAGTAATCAGCCCCAGCATTTT. This translates into CASSLGGRSNQPQHF.

The chain uses TRBV2 and TRBJ1-4, with 7 bases fitting TRBD1. With V trimmed by 4 bases and J by 5 bases, 7 bases remained unmatched. The CDR3 length is 15 residues. The germline V gene encodes CDR1 SNHLY and CDR2 FYNNEI. The CDR3 protein is CASSGDRVGNEKLFF. For the CDR3, the DNA is TGTGCCAGCAGTGGTGACAGGGTCGGGAATGAAAAACTGTTTTTT.

V usage is TRBV5-1 and J usage is TRBJ2-7, with 8 bases aligning to TRBD1. Germline loops: CDR1 SGHRS, CDR2 YFSETQ. Losses at the gene ends were 3 bases for V and 6 bases for J; bases not matched to a gene: 11. The CDR3 length is 15 residues. The CDR3: CASSYRTGPMGEQYF. The DNA of the CDR3 is TGCGCCAGCAGCTACAGGACAGGGCCCATGGGCGAGCAGTACTTC. Full variable domain (outside the CDR3, taken from reference TRBV5-1 and TRBJ2-7): KAGVTQTPRYLIKTRGQQVTLSCSPISGHRSVSWYQQTPGQGLQFLFEYFSETQRNKGNFPGRFSGRQFSNSRSEMNVSTLELGDSALYLCASSYRTGPMGEQYFGPGTRLTVT.

The rearrangement links TRBV19 to TRBJ1-1; perhaps TRBD1 as D (5 bases). CDR3 length: 15 amino acids. Trimming shortened V by 6 bases and J by 4 bases, and 18 bases separated the two germline ends. The germline V gene has CDR1 LNHDA and CDR2 SQIVND (reference sequence). The CDR3 region is CASSPFSRVGTEAFF. For the CDR3, the DNA is TGTGCCAGTAGCCCATTCTCCAGGGTGGGCACTGAAGCTTTCTTT. The complete variable domain, with remaining parts taken from reference TRBV19 and TRBJ1-1, reads DGGITQSPKYLFRKEGQNVTLSCEQNLNHDAMYWYRQDPGQGLRLIYYSQIVNDFQKGDIAEGYSVSREKKESFPLTVTSAQKNPTAFYLCASSPFSRVGTEAFFGQGTRLTVV.